The entry below gives a single T cell receptor (beta chain) sequence along with its context. The antigen is not known. Trimming shortened V by 3 bases and J by 5 bases, and 15 bases separated the two germline ends. This CDR3 is 15 amino acids long. Germline V lookup: CDR1 SGHRS, CDR2 YFSETQ. The data stem from a study of human T cells and chemical hapten exposure. Study-wide results and caveats: Unchanged with DPC sensitization were TCRs above 1 in 1000 frequency.

Each cDNA molecule in the library carried unique molecular identifiers. Each CDR3 protein gets one entry after TCRdb re-called the RACE reads with MiXCR. The table shows some 36,000 distinct CDR3 sequences, with about 9.4% occurring only once. Stated time point: pre-sensitization, week 0. The treatment: therapeutic diphenylcyclopropenone sensitization with weekly scalp DPC. Unfractionated whole blood yielded the extracted total RNA. People who gave samples had alopecia, were 18 to 70 years old, and were suitable for DPC. This specimen was whole blood, taken in connection with sensitization to the hapten diphenylcyclopropenone (DPC). This clonotype was sampled from a middle-aged man with alopecia areata. Some clones in this sample may be carry-over from other donors' samples. This chain connects TRBV5-1 to TRBJ2-1, with a tentative D call TRBD2 (5 bases). The CDR3 protein is CASSSRRAADNEQFF. In DNA, the CDR3 is TGCGCCAGCAGCTCCCGGCGGGCGGCGGACAATGAGCAGTTCTTC.